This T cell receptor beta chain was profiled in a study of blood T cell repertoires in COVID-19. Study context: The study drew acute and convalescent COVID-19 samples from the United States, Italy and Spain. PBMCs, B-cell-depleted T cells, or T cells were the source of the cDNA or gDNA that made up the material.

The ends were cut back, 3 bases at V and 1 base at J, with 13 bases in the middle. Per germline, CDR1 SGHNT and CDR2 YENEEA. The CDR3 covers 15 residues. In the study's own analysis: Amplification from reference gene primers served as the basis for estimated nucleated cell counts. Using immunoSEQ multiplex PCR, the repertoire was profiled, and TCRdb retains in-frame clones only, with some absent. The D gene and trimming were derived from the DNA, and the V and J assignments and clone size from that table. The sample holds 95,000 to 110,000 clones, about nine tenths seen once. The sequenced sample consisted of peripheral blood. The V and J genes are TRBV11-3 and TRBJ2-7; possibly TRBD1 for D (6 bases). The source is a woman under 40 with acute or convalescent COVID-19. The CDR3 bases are TGTGCCAGCAGCTTTGTGGGGGCAGGATCCTACGAGCAGTACTTC. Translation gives CASSFVGAGSYEQYF.